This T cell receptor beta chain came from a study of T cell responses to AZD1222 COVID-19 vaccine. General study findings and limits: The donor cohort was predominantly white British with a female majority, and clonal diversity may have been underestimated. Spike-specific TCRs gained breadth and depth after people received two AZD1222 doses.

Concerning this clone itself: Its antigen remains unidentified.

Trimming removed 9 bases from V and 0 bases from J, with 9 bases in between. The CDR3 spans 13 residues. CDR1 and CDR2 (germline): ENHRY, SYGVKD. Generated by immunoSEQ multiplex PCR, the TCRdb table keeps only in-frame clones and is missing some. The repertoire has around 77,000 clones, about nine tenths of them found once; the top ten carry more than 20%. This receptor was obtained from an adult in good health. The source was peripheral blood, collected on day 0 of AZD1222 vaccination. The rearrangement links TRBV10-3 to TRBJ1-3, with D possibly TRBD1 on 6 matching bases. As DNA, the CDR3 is TGTGCCATTGGGACACCCTCTGGAAACACCATATATTTT. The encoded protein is CAIGTPSGNTIYF.